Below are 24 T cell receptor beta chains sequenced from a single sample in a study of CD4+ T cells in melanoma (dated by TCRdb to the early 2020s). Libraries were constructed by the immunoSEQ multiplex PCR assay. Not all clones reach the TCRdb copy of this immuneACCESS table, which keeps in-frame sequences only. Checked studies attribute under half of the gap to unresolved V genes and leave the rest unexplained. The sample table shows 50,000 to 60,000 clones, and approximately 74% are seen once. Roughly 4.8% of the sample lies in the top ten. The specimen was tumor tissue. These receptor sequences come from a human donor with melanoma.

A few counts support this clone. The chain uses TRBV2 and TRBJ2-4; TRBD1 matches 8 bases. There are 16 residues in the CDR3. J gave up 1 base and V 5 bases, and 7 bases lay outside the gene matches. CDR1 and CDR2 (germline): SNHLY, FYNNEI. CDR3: CASSIPRQGAKNIQYF. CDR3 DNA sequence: TGTGCCAGCAGTATTCCACGACAGGGGGCCAAAAACATTCAGTACTTC.

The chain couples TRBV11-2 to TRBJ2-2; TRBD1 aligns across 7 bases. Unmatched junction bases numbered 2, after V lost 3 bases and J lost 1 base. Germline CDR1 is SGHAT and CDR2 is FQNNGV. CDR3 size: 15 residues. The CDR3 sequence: CASSLDRLNTGELFF. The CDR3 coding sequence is TGTGCCAGCAGCTTGGACAGGCTGAACACCGGGGAGCTGTTTTTT.

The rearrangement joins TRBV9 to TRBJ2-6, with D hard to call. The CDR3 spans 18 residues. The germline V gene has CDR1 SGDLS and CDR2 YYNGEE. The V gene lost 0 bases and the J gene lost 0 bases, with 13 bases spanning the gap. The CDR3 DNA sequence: TGTGCCAGCAGCGTAGGCGGTCAGGCCTCCTCTGGGGCCAACGTCCTGACTTTC. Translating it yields CASSVGGQASSGANVLTF.

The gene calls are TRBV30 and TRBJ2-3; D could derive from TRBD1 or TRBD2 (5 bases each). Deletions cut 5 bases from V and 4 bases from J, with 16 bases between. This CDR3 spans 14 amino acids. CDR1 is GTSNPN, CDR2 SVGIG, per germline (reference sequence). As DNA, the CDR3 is TGTGCCTGGCGGGTCACCAGAGGGGCAGATACGCAGTATTTT. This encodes CAWRVTRGADTQYF.

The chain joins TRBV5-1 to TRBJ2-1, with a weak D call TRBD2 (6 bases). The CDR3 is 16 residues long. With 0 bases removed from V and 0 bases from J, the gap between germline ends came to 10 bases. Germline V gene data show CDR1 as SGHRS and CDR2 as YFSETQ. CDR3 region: CASSLVAGLSYNEQFF. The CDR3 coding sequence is TGCGCCAGCAGCTTGGTTGCGGGGCTCTCCTACAATGAGCAGTTCTTC. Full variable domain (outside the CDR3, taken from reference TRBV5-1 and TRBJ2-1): KAGVTQTPRYLIKTRGQQVTLSCSPISGHRSVSWYQQTPGQGLQFLFEYFSETQRNKGNFPGRFSGRQFSNSRSEMNVSTLELGDSALYLCASSLVAGLSYNEQFFGPGTRLTVL.

CDR3 nucleotides: TGTGCCAGCAGTGAACACAGGGAGGGTCAGCCCCAGCATTTT. Translation gives CASSEHREGQPQHF. The chain couples TRBV6-1 to TRBJ1-5; weak D call: TRBD1 (6 bases). The V gene lost 2 bases and the J gene lost 6 bases, with 11 bases spanning the gap. This CDR3 spans 14 amino acids. Per germline, CDR1 MNHNS and CDR2 SASEGT.

CDR3 DNA: TGTGCCAGCAGCTACGGACAGGGCTTAACGAACACCGGGGAGCTGTTTTTT. Protein product: CASSYGQGLTNTGELFF. This chain links TRBV11-2 with TRBJ2-2; 8 bases are a match to TRBD1. CDR1 and CDR2 from the germline V gene are SGHAT and FQNNGV. The CDR3 is 17 residues long. Losses at the gene ends were 4 bases for V and 0 bases for J; bases not matched to a gene: 7. The whole variable domain, remainder taken from reference TRBV11-2 and TRBJ2-2, is EAGVAQSPRYKIIEKRQSVAFWCNPISGHATLYWYQQILGQGPKLLIQFQNNGVVDDSQLPKDRFSAERLKGVDSTLKIQPAKLEDSAVYLCASSYGQGLTNTGELFFGEGSRLTVL.

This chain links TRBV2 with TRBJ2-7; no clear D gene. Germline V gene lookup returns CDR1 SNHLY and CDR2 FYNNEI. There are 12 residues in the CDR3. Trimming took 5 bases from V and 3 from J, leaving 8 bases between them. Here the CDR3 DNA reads TGTGCCAGCAGTTCAGCCTACTACGAGCAGTACTTC. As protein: CASSSAYYEQYF. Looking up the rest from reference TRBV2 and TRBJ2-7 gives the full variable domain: EPEVTQTPSHQVTQMGQEVILRCVPISNHLYFYWYRQILGQKVEFLVSFYNNEISEKSEIFDDQFSVERPDGSNFTLKIRSTKLEDSAMYFCASSSAYYEQYFGPGTRLTVT.

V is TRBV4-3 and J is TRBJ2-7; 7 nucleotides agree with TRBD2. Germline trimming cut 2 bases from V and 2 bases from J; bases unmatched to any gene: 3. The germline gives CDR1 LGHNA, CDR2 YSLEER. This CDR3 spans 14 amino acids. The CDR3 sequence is CASSQYGGAYEQYF. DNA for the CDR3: TGCGCCAGCAGCCAATATGGGGGGGCCTACGAGCAGTACTTC.

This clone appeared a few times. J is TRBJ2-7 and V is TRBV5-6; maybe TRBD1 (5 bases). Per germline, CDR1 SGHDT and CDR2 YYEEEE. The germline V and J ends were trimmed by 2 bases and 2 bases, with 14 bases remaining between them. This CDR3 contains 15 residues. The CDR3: CASSFLIRGTYEQYF. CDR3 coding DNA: TGTGCCAGCAGCTTCTTAATAAGGGGAACCTACGAGCAGTACTTC.

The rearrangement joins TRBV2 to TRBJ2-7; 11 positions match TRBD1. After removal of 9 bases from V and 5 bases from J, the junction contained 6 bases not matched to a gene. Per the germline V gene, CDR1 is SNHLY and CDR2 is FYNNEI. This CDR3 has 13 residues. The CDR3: CASGQGAWNEQYF. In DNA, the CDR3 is TGTGCCAGTGGACAGGGGGCTTGGAACGAGCAGTACTTC.

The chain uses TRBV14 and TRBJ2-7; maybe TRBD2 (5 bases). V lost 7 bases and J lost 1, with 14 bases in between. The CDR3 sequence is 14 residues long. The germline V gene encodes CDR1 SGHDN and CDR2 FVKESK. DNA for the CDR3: TGTGCCAGCAAACCCATGGACTCATCCTACGAGCAGTACTTC. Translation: CASKPMDSSYEQYF.

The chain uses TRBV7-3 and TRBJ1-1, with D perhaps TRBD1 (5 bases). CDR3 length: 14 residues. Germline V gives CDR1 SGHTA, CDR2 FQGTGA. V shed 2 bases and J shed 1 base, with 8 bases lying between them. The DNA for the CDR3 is TGTGCCAGCAGCTTACATCAGGGGAACACTGAAGCTTTCTTT. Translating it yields CASSLHQGNTEAFF.

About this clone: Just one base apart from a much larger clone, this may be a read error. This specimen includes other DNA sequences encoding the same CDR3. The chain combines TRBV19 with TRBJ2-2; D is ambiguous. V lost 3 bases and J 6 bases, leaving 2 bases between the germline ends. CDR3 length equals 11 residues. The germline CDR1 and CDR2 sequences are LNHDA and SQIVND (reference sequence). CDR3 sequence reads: CASSIAGELFF. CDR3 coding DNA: TGTGCCAGTAGTATCGCCGGGGAGCTGTTTTTT.

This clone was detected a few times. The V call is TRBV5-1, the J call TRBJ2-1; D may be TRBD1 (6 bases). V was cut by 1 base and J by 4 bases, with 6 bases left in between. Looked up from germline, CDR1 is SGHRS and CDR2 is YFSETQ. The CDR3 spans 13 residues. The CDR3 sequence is CASSLQGYNEQFF. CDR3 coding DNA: TGCGCCAGCAGCTTGCAGGGGTACAATGAGCAGTTCTTC.

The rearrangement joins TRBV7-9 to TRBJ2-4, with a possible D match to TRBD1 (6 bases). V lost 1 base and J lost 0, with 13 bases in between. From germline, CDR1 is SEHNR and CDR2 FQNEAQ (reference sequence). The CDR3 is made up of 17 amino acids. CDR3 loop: CASSLGQASSAKNIQYF. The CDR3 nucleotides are TGTGCCAGCAGCTTAGGACAGGCGTCCTCAGCCAAAAACATTCAGTACTTC.

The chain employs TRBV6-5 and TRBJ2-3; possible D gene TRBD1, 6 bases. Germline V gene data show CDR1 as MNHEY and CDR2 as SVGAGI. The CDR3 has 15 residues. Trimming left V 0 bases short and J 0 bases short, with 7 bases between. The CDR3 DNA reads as TGTGCCAGCAGTTACTCTGGACAGAGCACAGATACGCAGTATTTT. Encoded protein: CASSYSGQSTDTQYF.

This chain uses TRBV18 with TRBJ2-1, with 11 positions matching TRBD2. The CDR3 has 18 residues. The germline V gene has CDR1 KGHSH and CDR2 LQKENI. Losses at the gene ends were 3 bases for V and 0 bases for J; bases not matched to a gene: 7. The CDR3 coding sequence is TGTGCCAGCTCACCCGATATAGCGGGGGGGCACTCCTACAATGAGCAGTTCTTC. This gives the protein CASSPDIAGGHSYNEQFF.

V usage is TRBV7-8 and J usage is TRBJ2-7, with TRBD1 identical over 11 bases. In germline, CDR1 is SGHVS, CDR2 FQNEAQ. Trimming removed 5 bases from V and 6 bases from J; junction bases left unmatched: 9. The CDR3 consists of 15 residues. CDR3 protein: CASSPGQGAVTEQYF. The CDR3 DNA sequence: TGTGCCAGCAGCCCTGGACAGGGGGCGGTCACCGAGCAGTACTTC. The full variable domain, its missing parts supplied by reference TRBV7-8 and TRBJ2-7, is GAGVSQSPRYKVAKRGQDVALRCDPISGHVSLFWYQQALGQGPEFLTYFQNEAQLDKSGLPSDRFFAERPEGSVSTLKIQRTQQEDSAVYLCASSPGQGAVTEQYFGPGTRLTVT.

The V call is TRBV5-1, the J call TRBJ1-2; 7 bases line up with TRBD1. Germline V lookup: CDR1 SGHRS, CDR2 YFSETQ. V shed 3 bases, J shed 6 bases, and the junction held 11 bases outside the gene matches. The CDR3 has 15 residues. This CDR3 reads CASSSTGQKSNGYTF. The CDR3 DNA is TGCGCCAGCAGCTCAACGGGACAGAAAAGTAATGGCTACACCTTC. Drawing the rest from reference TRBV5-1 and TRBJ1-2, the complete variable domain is KAGVTQTPRYLIKTRGQQVTLSCSPISGHRSVSWYQQTPGQGLQFLFEYFSETQRNKGNFPGRFSGRQFSNSRSEMNVSTLELGDSALYLCASSSTGQKSNGYTFGSGTRLTVV.

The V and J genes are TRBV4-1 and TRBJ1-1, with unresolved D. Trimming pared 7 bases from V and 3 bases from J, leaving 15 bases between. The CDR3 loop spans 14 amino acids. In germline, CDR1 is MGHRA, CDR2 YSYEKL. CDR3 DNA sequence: TGCGCCAGCAAAGGGTCACAGAGCTACACTGAAGCTTTCTTT. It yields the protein CASKGSQSYTEAFF.

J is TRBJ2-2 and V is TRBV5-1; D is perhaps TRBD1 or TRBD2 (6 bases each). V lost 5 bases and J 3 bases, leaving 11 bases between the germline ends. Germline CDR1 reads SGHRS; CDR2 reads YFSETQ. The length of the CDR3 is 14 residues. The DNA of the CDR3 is TGCGCCAGCAGATTCGGGGGCTACACCGGGGAGCTGTTTTTT. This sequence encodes CASRFGGYTGELFF.

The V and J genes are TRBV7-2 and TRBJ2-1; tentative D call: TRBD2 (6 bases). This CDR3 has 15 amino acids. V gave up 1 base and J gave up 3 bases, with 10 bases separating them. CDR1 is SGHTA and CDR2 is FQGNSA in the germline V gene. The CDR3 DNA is TGTGCCAGCAGCTTAGGGTGGGGGGACTACAATGAGCAGTTCTTC. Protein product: CASSLGWGDYNEQFF.

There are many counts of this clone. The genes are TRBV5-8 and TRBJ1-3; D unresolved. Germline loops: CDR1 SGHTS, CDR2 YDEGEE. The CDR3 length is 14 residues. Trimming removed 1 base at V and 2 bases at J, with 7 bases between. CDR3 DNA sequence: TGTGCCAGCAGCTTGACCGGGCCTGGAAACACCATATATTTT. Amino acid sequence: CASSLTGPGNTIYF.